The 11 T cell receptor beta chains below all came from one sample that was sequenced in a study of T cell responses to AZD1222 COVID-19 vaccine. Profiling relied on immunoSEQ multiplex PCR, and the TCRdb table lists in-frame clones only, not all of them. In the table there are 150,000 or so clones, about 91% of which are singletons. The input for sequencing was peripheral blood, taken 28 days after the second AZD1222 dose. These receptors all stem from an adult who received the AZD1222 COVID-19 vaccine.

The CDR3 DNA reads as TGTGCCACGCACAGACTGGGTACGAACACCGGGGAGCTGTTTTTT. Its translation: CATHRLGTNTGELFF. This chain connects TRBV19 to TRBJ2-2, with D unresolved. V dropped 10 bases and J dropped 0 bases, with 15 bases sitting between them. CDR1 LNHDA and CDR2 SQIVND come from the germline V gene (reference sequence). The CDR3 runs 15 residues.

The chain links TRBV25-1 to TRBJ2-1, with TRBD1 identical over 9 bases. In germline, CDR1 is MGHDK, CDR2 SYGVNS. The V gene end was trimmed by 2 bases and the J gene end by 0 bases; junction bases not matched to a gene: 5. CDR3 size: 17 residues. The CDR3 reads CASSEPNRGLSYNEQFF. CDR3 nucleotides: TGTGCCAGCAGTGAACCGAACAGGGGGCTCTCCTACAATGAGCAGTTCTTC.

The genes are TRBV28 and TRBJ1-4, with 7 bases aligning to TRBD1. The ends lost 10 bases at V and 7 bases at J; junction bases unmatched: 12. Germline lookup yields CDR1 MDHEN and CDR2 SYDVKM. This CDR3 has 14 amino acids. The CDR3 reads CATGRGLGVEKLFF. CDR3 in DNA: TGTGCCACCGGGAGGGGGCTTGGCGTTGAAAAACTGTTTTTT.

The V gene is TRBV7-2, the J gene TRBJ1-3, with 7 bases lining up with TRBD1. Germline V gene data show CDR1 as SGHTA and CDR2 as FQGNSA. Unmatched junction bases numbered 6, after V lost 1 base and J lost 0 bases. The length of the CDR3 is 17 residues. In DNA form, the CDR3 reads TGTGCCAGCAGCTTAGGAGGGACAGTTCTCTCTGGAAACACCATATATTTT. Encoded protein: CASSLGGTVLSGNTIYF. Complete variable domain (other parts from reference TRBV7-2 and TRBJ1-3): GAGVSQSPSNKVTEKGKDVELRCDPISGHTALYWYRQSLGQGLEFLIYFQGNSAPDKSGLPSDRFSAERTGGSVSTLTIQRTQQEDSAVYLCASSLGGTVLSGNTIYFGEGSWLTVV.

The CDR3 nucleotides are TGTGCCAGCAGCACAGGGGGAGGTGAGACCCAGTACTTC. Translating it yields CASSTGGGETQYF. The gene calls are TRBV25-1 and TRBJ2-5, with 8 bases matching TRBD1. This CDR3 region has 13 residues. Trimming cost V 6 bases and J 5 bases; bases outside gene matches: 5. CDR1 and CDR2 (germline): MGHDK, SYGVNS.

This clone occurred a few times. The V gene is TRBV6-5, the J gene TRBJ1-1, with TRBD1 matching over 8 bases. The CDR3 runs to 13 residues. V shed 7 bases, J shed 0 bases, and the junction held 1 base outside the gene matches. From germline, CDR1 is MNHEY and CDR2 SVGAGI. CDR3 DNA: TGTGCCAGCAAGGGACAGGTGAACACTGAAGCTTTCTTT. Amino acid sequence: CASKGQVNTEAFF.

The genes are TRBV19 and TRBJ1-1, with TRBD1 matching 8 bases. The germline V gene has CDR1 LNHDA and CDR2 SQIVND (reference sequence). The CDR3 is 18 amino acids. Unmatched junction bases numbered 14, after V lost 4 bases and J lost 1 base. The CDR3 DNA sequence: TGTGCCAGTAGTAATATCCGGGACAGGTCAAAACCGAACACTGAAGCTTTCTTT. This translates into CASSNIRDRSKPNTEAFF.

The count of this clone is one. The V call is TRBV11-2, the J call TRBJ2-1; D might be TRBD1 (6 bases). The CDR3 is 14 residues long. Germline V gene sequence: CDR1 SGHAT, CDR2 FQNNGV. V lost 5 bases and J lost 2, with 10 bases in between. Here the CDR3 DNA reads TGTGCCAGCAGCCTACAGGGCCCCTACAATGAGCAGTTCTTC. The encoded protein is CASSLQGPYNEQFF. Full variable domain (rest looked up from reference TRBV11-2 and TRBJ2-1): EAGVAQSPRYKIIEKRQSVAFWCNPISGHATLYWYQQILGQGPKLLIQFQNNGVVDDSQLPKDRFSAERLKGVDSTLKIQPAKLEDSAVYLCASSLQGPYNEQFFGPGTRLTVL.

V is TRBV27 and J is TRBJ1-1; a weak D match, TRBD1 (5 bases). The germline CDR1 and CDR2 sequences are MNHEY and SMNVEV (reference sequence). CDR3 length: 15 amino acids. Trimming cost V 4 bases and J 1 base, with 13 bases left between them. The CDR3 is CASSWVQDPNTEAFF. Written as DNA, the CDR3 is TGTGCCAGCAGTTGGGTACAGGACCCGAACACTGAAGCTTTCTTT.

The chain is built from TRBV29-1 and TRBJ2-2; D is ambiguous. V lost 6 bases, J lost 0 bases, and 11 bases lay in between. CDR3 length: 14 amino acids. Germline CDR1 and CDR2: SQVTM and ANQGSEA. The CDR3 is CSVKRLTNTGELFF. CDR3 in DNA: TGCAGCGTCAAAAGGTTAACGAACACCGGGGAGCTGTTTTTT.

The rearrangement joins TRBV24-1 to TRBJ2-1; 7 bases agree with TRBD1. CDR1 and CDR2 (germline): KGHDR, SFDVKD. Unmatched junction bases numbered 4, after V lost 10 bases and J lost 5 bases. This CDR3 is built from 12 residues. The CDR3 spells CATRGQNNEQFF. CDR3 DNA sequence: TGTGCCACGAGGGGACAGAACAATGAGCAGTTCTTC.